The subject of this entry is one T cell receptor (beta chain). The data are from a study of T cells in Graves' hyperthyroidism and ophthalmopathy. From RNA transcripts, TCR beta CDR3 regions were amplified. Initially, a first-round RT-PCR of the TCR CDR3 employed the HTBI primer set. Using its own MiXCR run on the multiplex PCR reads, TCRdb lists one record per CDR3 protein. This table has hundreds of thousands of distinct CDR3 sequences, 40% to 55% appearing once. Newly diagnosed patients aged 18 to 65 had hyperthyroidism of under 2 months' duration. The CDR3 is 15 amino acids. Losses at the gene ends were 0 bases for V and 7 bases for J; bases not matched to a gene: 11. CDR1 is DFQATT, CDR2 SNEGSKA, per germline (reference sequence).

The receptor comes from a young woman with Graves' hyperthyroidism. The sample comprised peripheral blood or thyroid tissue (not recorded which). This chain joins TRBV20-1 and TRBJ2-7, with 8 bases aligning to TRBD2. CDR3 DNA sequence: TGCAGTGCTAGAGACACTGAGCGGGAGAGCATAGAGCAGTACTTC. It yields the protein CSARDTERESIEQYF.